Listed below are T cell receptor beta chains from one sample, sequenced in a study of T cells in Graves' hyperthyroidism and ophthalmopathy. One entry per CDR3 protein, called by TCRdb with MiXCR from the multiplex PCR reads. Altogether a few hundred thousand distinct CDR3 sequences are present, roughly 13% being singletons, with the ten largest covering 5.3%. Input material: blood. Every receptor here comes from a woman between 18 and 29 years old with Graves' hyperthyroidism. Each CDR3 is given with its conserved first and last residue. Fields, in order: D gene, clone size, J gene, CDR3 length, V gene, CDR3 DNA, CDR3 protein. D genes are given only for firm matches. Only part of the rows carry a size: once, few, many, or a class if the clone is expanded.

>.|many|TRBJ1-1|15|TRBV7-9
TGTGCCAGCAGCTTAGTGACGCAGAGGCGCACTGAAGCTTTCTTT
CASSLVTQRRTEAFF
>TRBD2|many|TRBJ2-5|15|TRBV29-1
TGCAGCGTTGCTACCGGGACTAGCACACAAGAGACCCAGTACTTC
CSVATGTSTQETQYF
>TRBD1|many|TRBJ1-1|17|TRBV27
TGTGCCAGCAGCCACACAGGGGGCCTGCGGATGAACACTGAAGCTTTCTTT
CASSHTGGLRMNTEAFF
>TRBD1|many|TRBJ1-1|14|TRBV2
TGTGCCAGCAGCGCGGACAGGGGGAGGTCTGAAGCTTTCTTT
CASSADRGRSEAFF
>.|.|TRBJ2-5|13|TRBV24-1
TGTGCCACCAGTGACAGGGGTGTGGAGACCCAGTACTTC
CATSDRGVETQYF
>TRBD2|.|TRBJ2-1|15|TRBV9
TGTGCCAGCAGCGTTACTAGCGGGAGTTTCAATGAGCAGTTCTTC
CASSVTSGSFNEQFF
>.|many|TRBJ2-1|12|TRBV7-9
TGTGCCAGCAGCTTTGACTTCAATGAGCAGTTCTTC
CASSFDFNEQFF
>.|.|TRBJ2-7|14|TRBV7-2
TGTGCCAGCAGCTTGGGGAGCCTTAAGTACGAGCAGTACTTC
CASSLGSLKYEQYF
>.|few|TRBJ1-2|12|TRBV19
TGTGCCAGTAGTATATCTGTCTATGGCTACACCTTC
CASSISVYGYTF
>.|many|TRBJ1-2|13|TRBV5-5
TGTGCCAGCACCGACGACCTACGGAGGGGCTACACCTTC
CASTDDLRRGYTF
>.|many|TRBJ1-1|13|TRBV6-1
TGTGCCAGCAGGCCCACAGGGTACACTGAAGCTTTCTTT
CASRPTGYTEAFF
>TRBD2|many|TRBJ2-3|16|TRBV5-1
TGCGCCAGCAGCTTGGAAACGGGAGGCCTCACAGATACGCAGTATTTT
CASSLETGGLTDTQYF
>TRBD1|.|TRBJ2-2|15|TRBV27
TGTGCCAGCAGTTTAACCCCAGGGGGAGCCGGGGAGCTGTTTTTT
CASSLTPGGAGELFF
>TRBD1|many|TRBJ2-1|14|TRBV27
TGTGCCAGCAGTTTGACTCGGACAGGGTCTGAGCAGTTCTTC
CASSLTRTGSEQFF
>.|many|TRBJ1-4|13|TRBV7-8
TGTGCCAGCAGCCTGGGACAAGCCGAAAAACTGTTTTTT
CASSLGQAEKLFF
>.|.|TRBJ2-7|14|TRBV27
TGTGCCAGCAGCTGGGGGGACGGCTCCTACGAGCAGTACTTC
CASSWGDGSYEQYF
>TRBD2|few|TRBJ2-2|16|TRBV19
TGTGCCAGTAGTTCGTCTAGCGGGAGTTGGACCGGGGAGCTGTTTTTT
CASSSSSGSWTGELFF
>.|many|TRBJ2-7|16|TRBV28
TGTGCCAGCAGTCGACCCCAGGTGGACGGCCGCTACGAGCAGTACTTC
CASSRPQVDGRYEQYF
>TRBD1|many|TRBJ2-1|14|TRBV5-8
TGTGCCAGCAGACAGGACAGGGTTTACAATGAGCAGTTCTTC
CASRQDRVYNEQFF
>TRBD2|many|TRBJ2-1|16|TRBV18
TGTGCCAGCTTCCCAGGGACGGGGGGAAGGCACAATGAGCAGTTCTTC
CASFPGTGGRHNEQFF
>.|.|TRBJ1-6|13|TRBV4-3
TGCGCCAGCAGCCAAGCCGGGGTTTCACCCCTCCACTTT
CASSQAGVSPLHF
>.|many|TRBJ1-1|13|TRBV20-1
TGCAGTGCCCGAGCGGGGAAGGACACTGAAGCTTTCTTT
CSARAGKDTEAFF
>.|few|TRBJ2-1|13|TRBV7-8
TGTGCCAGCAGCTTAGAAACCAGAGGGGAGCAGTTCTTC
CASSLETRGEQFF
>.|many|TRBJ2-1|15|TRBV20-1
TGCAGTGCTAGAGATCTGGCTAGCGATGTAGATGAGCAGTTCTTC
CSARDLASDVDEQFF
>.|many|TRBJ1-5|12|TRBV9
TGTGCCAGCAGCGTGGGGAATCAGCCCCAGCATTTT
CASSVGNQPQHF
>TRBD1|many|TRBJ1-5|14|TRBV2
TGTGCCAGCAGTGAGCAGGGGGCGGGTCAGCCCCAGCATTTT
CASSEQGAGQPQHF
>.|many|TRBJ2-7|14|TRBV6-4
TGTGCCAGCGCAGTCGGCGGGAAGTCCTACGAGCAGTACTTC
CASAVGGKSYEQYF
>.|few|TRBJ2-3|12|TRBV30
TGTGCCAGCAGTTTACAAGGGGATACGCAGTATTTT
CASSLQGDTQYF
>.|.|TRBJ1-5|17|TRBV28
TGTGCCAGCAGTTTATTATCGGGGGGAGTAGTCAATCAGCCCCAGCATTTT
CASSLLSGGVVNQPQHF
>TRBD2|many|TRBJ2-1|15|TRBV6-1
TGTGCCAGCAGGACCCTAGCGGAGAGCTACAATGAGCAGTTCTTC
CASRTLAESYNEQFF
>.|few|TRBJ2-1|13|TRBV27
TGTGCCAGCAGTTTCACCGGGATTACTGAGCAGTTCTTC
CASSFTGITEQFF
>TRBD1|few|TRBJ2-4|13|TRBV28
TGTGCCAGCAGTTTGGGACAGATAAACATTCAGTACTTC
CASSLGQINIQYF
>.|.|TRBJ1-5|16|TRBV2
TGTGCCAGCAGTGCCCGGGGCCTACCTAGCAATCAGCCCCAGCATTTT
CASSARGLPSNQPQHF
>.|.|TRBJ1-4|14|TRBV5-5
TGTGCCAGCAGCTACCAGGGGAGTCGGGAAAAACTGTTTTTT
CASSYQGSREKLFF
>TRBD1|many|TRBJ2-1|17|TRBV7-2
TGTGCCAGCAGCTTAGCTGCATCCGGGACAGCATACAATGAGCAGTTCTTC
CASSLAASGTAYNEQFF
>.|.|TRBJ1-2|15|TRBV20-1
TGCAGTGCTAGAGATGGAATACAGCTTGTCTATGGCTACACCTTC
CSARDGIQLVYGYTF
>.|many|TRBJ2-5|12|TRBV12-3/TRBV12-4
TGTGCCAGCAGTTTCGGGCAAGAGACCCAGTACTTC
CASSFGQETQYF
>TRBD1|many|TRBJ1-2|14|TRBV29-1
TGCAGCGTTGCCGTCGACAGGGGGCACTATGGCTACACCTTC
CSVAVDRGHYGYTF
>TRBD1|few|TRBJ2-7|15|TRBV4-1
TGCGCCAGCAGCCATGAGGACAGGAGAACCTACGAGCAGTACTTC
CASSHEDRRTYEQYF
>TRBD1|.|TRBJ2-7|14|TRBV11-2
TGTGCCAGTAGTATCGTCAGGGGGCGGAGGGAGCAGTACTTC
CASSIVRGRREQYF
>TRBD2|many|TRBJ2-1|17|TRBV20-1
TGCAGTGCCTACCCGGGGTCTACCGGGACTAGAAACAATGAGCAGTTCTTC
CSAYPGSTGTRNNEQFF
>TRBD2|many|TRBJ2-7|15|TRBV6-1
TGTGCCAGCATCCTACTAGCGGGAGGACCCTACGAGCAGTACTTC
CASILLAGGPYEQYF
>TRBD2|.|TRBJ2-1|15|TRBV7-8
TGTGCCAGCAGCTTAGAAGTAGCGGGAGTCAGGGTGCAGTTCTTC
CASSLEVAGVRVQFF